The T cell receptor beta chain described here comes from a study of blood T cell repertoires in COVID-19. Across the whole study: PBMCs, B-cell-depleted T cells, or T cells were the source of the cDNA or gDNA that made up the material.

CDR1 and CDR2 from the germline V gene are SNHLY and FYNNEI. This CDR3 region has 16 residues. Trimming at V came to 4 bases and at J to 8 bases, leaving 8 bases not matched to a gene. In the original processing: Amplification of reference gene primers was used by the study to estimate nucleated cell counts. The repertoire was sequenced with immunoSEQ multiplex PCR; TCRdb's copy has only in-frame clones and lacks some. The DNA gave D and trimming, while V, J and clone size come from that table. The data hold approximately 220,000 clones, with 80% to 90% observed a single time. The sequenced sample was peripheral blood. This TCR was recovered from a woman aged 70-85 years with acute or convalescent COVID-19. The gene calls are TRBV2 and TRBJ1-6; 10 nucleotides align to TRBD1. The CDR3 sequence: CASSALGQGGYSPLHF. The DNA for the CDR3 is TGTGCCAGCAGTGCCTTAGGACAGGGGGGTTATTCACCCCTCCACTTT. The full variable domain, in which reference TRBV2 and TRBJ1-6 provide the parts outside the CDR3, is EPEVTQTPSHQVTQMGQEVILRCVPISNHLYFYWYRQILGQKVEFLVSFYNNEISEKSEIFDDQFSVERPDGSNFTLKIRSTKLEDSAMYFCASSALGQGGYSPLHFGNGTRLTVT.